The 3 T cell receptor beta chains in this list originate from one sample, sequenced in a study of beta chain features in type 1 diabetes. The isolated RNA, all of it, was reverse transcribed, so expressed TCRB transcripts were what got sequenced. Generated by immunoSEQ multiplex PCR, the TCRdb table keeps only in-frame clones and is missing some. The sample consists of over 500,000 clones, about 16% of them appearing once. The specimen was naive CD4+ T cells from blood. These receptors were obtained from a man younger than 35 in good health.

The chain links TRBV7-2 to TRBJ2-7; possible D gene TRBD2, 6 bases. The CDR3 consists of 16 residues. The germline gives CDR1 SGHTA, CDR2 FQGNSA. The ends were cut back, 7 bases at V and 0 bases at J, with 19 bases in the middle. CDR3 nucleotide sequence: TGTGCCAGCACCAGCCAGCGGGCCCGGAGCTCCTACGAGCAGTACTTC. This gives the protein CASTSQRARSSYEQYF.

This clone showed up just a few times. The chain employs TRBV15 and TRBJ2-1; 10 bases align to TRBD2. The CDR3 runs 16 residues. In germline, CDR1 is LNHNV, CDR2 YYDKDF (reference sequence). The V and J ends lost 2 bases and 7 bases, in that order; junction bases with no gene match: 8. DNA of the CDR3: TGTGCCACCAGCAGACATCTAGCGGGAGACGGAAATGAGCAGTTCTTC. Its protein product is CATSRHLAGDGNEQFF.

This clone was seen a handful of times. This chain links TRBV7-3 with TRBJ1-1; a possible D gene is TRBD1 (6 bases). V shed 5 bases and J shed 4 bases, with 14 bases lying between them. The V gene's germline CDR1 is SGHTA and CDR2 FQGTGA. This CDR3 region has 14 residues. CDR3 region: CASSQGGAPTEAFF. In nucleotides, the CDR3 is TGTGCCAGCAGCCAAGGGGGGGCCCCCACTGAAGCTTTCTTT.